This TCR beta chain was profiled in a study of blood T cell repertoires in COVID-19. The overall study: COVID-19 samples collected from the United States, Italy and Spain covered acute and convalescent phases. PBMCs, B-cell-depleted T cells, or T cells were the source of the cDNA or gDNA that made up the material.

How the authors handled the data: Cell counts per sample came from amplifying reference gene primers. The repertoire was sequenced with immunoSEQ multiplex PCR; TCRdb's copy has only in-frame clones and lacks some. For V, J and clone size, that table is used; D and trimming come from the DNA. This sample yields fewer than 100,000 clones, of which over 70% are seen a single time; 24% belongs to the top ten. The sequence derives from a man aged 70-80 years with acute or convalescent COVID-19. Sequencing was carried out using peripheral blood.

CDR3 nucleotides: TGTGCCAGCAGCGGGAGGGCGGGCACAGATACGCAGTATTTT. Translating it yields CASSGRAGTDTQYF. The chain couples TRBV7-2 to TRBJ2-3, with 7 bases identical to TRBD2. The CDR3 has 14 residues. Germline assignment: CDR1 SGHTA and CDR2 FQGNSA. Trimming cost V 5 bases and J 1 base; bases outside gene matches: 3.